A selection of T cell receptor beta chains follows, all from one sample in a study of CD8 T cells in ankylosing spondylitis. MiXCR, applied by TCRdb to the 5' RACE reads, yields one record per CDR3 protein. The sample carries around 490,000 distinct CDR3 sequences, approximately 5.3% recorded once. Sequencing input: blood, either unsorted or a sorted T cell fraction (not recorded which). These receptor sequences come from a male donor with ankylosing spondylitis. CDR3s include the opening cysteine and the closing phenylalanine or tryptophan. Fields, in order: D gene, J gene, V gene, clone size, CDR3 DNA, CDR3 protein. The D gene is left open where the match is weak. Not all rows give a size; the values are once, few, many and, for expanded clones, a class.

d_gene: TRBD2; j_gene: TRBJ2-3; v_gene: TRBV20-1; abundance: many; CDR3nt: TGCAGTGCTAGCGGGAGGAGAGTAGATACGCAGTATTTT; CDR3aa: CSASGRRVDTQYF
d_gene: .; j_gene: TRBJ2-7; v_gene: TRBV4-3; abundance: few; CDR3nt: TGCGCCAGCAGCCAAGGACAGGCGCCCTACGAGCAGTACTTC; CDR3aa: CASSQGQAPYEQYF
d_gene: .; j_gene: TRBJ2-1; v_gene: TRBV24-1; abundance: many; CDR3nt: TGTGCCACCAGTGATTCGTCGAATGAGCAGTTCTTC; CDR3aa: CATSDSSNEQFF
d_gene: .; j_gene: TRBJ1-2; v_gene: TRBV5-1; abundance: many; CDR3nt: TGCGCCAGCAGCTTGCTAAACGGAGAGAATGGCTACACCTTC; CDR3aa: CASSLLNGENGYTF
d_gene: TRBD2; j_gene: TRBJ2-7; v_gene: TRBV7-2; abundance: few; CDR3nt: TGTGCCAGCAGCCAGGGACTAGCGGGAGTGGGAGAGCAGTACTTC; CDR3aa: CASSQGLAGVGEQYF
d_gene: .; j_gene: TRBJ2-7; v_gene: TRBV27; abundance: many; CDR3nt: TGTGCCAGCAGTCCTAGCGGGACAGGGTACGAGCAGTACTTC; CDR3aa: CASSPSGTGYEQYF
d_gene: .; j_gene: TRBJ2-3; v_gene: TRBV9; abundance: .; CDR3nt: TGTGCCAGCAGCGCGTCCGGGGGCCCTACGAAACATACGCAGTATTTT; CDR3aa: CASSASGGPTKHTQYF
d_gene: .; j_gene: TRBJ2-3; v_gene: TRBV11-2; abundance: many; CDR3nt: TGTGCCAGCAGCCTAGTAATCACAGATACGCAGTATTTT; CDR3aa: CASSLVITDTQYF
d_gene: .; j_gene: TRBJ2-5; v_gene: TRBV10-3; abundance: few; CDR3nt: TGTGCCATTCGCCACGGACTGGAAGAGACCCAGTACTTC; CDR3aa: CAIRHGLEETQYF
d_gene: .; j_gene: TRBJ2-1; v_gene: TRBV20-1; abundance: many; CDR3nt: TGCAGTGCTACCCTCTACAATGAGCAGTTCTTC; CDR3aa: CSATLYNEQFF
d_gene: TRBD1; j_gene: TRBJ2-5; v_gene: TRBV5-5; abundance: few; CDR3nt: TGTGCCAGCAGCCTTAGGACAGGATCCCAAGAGACCCAGTACTTC; CDR3aa: CASSLRTGSQETQYF
d_gene: TRBD1; j_gene: TRBJ1-6; v_gene: TRBV28; abundance: many; CDR3nt: TGTGCCAGCACCTCACCGGGACAGCTTTATAATTCACCCCTCCACTTT; CDR3aa: CASTSPGQLYNSPLHF
d_gene: .; j_gene: TRBJ2-4; v_gene: TRBV29-1; abundance: .; CDR3nt: TGCAGCGTTGACCTGGGACGAGGAAACATTCAGTACTTC; CDR3aa: CSVDLGRGNIQYF
d_gene: .; j_gene: TRBJ1-5; v_gene: TRBV9; abundance: many; CDR3nt: TGTGCCAGCAGCATGGGCAAAGAAAATCAGCCCCAGCATTTT; CDR3aa: CASSMGKENQPQHF
d_gene: TRBD2; j_gene: TRBJ2-2; v_gene: TRBV12-3/TRBV12-4; abundance: many; CDR3nt: TGTGCCAGCAGTTTCTTGAGCGGCGGGGGGTCCGGGGAGCTGTTTTTT; CDR3aa: CASSFLSGGGSGELFF
d_gene: .; j_gene: TRBJ2-1; v_gene: TRBV12-3/TRBV12-4; abundance: many; CDR3nt: TGTGCCAGCACTCTAAGGGCGGCGACGTTCTTC; CDR3aa: CASTLRAATFF
d_gene: .; j_gene: TRBJ1-5; v_gene: TRBV30; abundance: few; CDR3nt: TGTGCCTGGAGTGTAGCAGGTTTCTATAGCAATCAGCCCCAGCATTTT; CDR3aa: CAWSVAGFYSNQPQHF
d_gene: .; j_gene: TRBJ1-2; v_gene: TRBV9; abundance: many; CDR3nt: TGTGCCAGCAGCGCAACGGAGGGCTATGGCTACACCTTC; CDR3aa: CASSATEGYGYTF
d_gene: TRBD2; j_gene: TRBJ2-7; v_gene: TRBV11-1; abundance: many; CDR3nt: TGTGCCAGCAGCTCCAATACGGGGACTAGCGGGAGTAACCACGAGCAGTACTTC; CDR3aa: CASSSNTGTSGSNHEQYF
d_gene: .; j_gene: TRBJ1-1; v_gene: TRBV3-1; abundance: few; CDR3nt: TGTGCCAGCAGCCAAGCAGGGATCATCCCTGAAGCTTTCTTT; CDR3aa: CASSQAGIIPEAFF
d_gene: TRBD1; j_gene: TRBJ2-5; v_gene: TRBV15; abundance: .; CDR3nt: TGTGCCACCAGCAGAGGACAGGGGGCGGGGGAGACCCAGTACTTC; CDR3aa: CATSRGQGAGETQYF
d_gene: .; j_gene: TRBJ2-1; v_gene: TRBV12-3/TRBV12-4; abundance: many; CDR3nt: TGTGCCAGCAGTTTATTGGGGCGGTACAATGAGCAGTTCTTC; CDR3aa: CASSLLGRYNEQFF
d_gene: .; j_gene: TRBJ1-1; v_gene: TRBV7-2; abundance: many; CDR3nt: TGTGCCAGCAGCTTAGTTTCCCGGGGACTGGCGAACACTGAAGCTTTCTTT; CDR3aa: CASSLVSRGLANTEAFF
d_gene: TRBD1; j_gene: TRBJ2-5; v_gene: TRBV11-3; abundance: .; CDR3nt: TGTGCCAGCAGCTCAAGGGACAGTAATGAAGAGACCCAGTACTTC; CDR3aa: CASSSRDSNEETQYF
d_gene: .; j_gene: TRBJ2-1; v_gene: TRBV7-6; abundance: .; CDR3nt: TGTGCCAGCAGCTTAGGGACTCTCGCCCACAATGAGCAGTTCTTC; CDR3aa: CASSLGTLAHNEQFF
d_gene: TRBD1; j_gene: TRBJ2-3; v_gene: TRBV20-1; abundance: many; CDR3nt: TGCAGTCCTTTCGACAGGGCAGATACGCAGTATTTT; CDR3aa: CSPFDRADTQYF
d_gene: .; j_gene: TRBJ2-4; v_gene: TRBV4-2; abundance: many; CDR3nt: TGTGCCAGCAGCCACGGGGGGCAGGACATTCAGTACTTC; CDR3aa: CASSHGGQDIQYF
d_gene: .; j_gene: TRBJ2-1; v_gene: TRBV2; abundance: few; CDR3nt: TGTGCCAGCAGAGACTCCCGGGGTAGAGTCTTC; CDR3aa: CASRDSRGRVF
d_gene: TRBD2; j_gene: TRBJ2-3; v_gene: TRBV7-2; abundance: many; CDR3nt: TGTGCCAGCAGCTTAGGGTTGGGACTAGCAGGCACAGATACGCAGTATTTT; CDR3aa: CASSLGLGLAGTDTQYF
d_gene: TRBD1; j_gene: TRBJ2-3; v_gene: TRBV28; abundance: few; CDR3nt: TGTGCCAGCAGTCCAACAGGGGGCGGGGTCCAGTATTTT; CDR3aa: CASSPTGGGVQYF
d_gene: .; j_gene: TRBJ2-6; v_gene: TRBV7-9; abundance: .; CDR3nt: TGTGCCAGCCCCTATATCGGGCCAATGGGGGCCAACGTCCTGACTTTC; CDR3aa: CASPYIGPMGANVLTF
d_gene: .; j_gene: TRBJ1-2; v_gene: TRBV15; abundance: many; CDR3nt: TGTGCCACCAGCAGAGACAGGGATGCGGCGTATGGCTACACCTTC; CDR3aa: CATSRDRDAAYGYTF
d_gene: .; j_gene: TRBJ2-2; v_gene: TRBV24-1; abundance: many; CDR3nt: TGTGCCACCAGTGATTTACTTACCCATAACACCGGGGAGCTGTTTTTT; CDR3aa: CATSDLLTHNTGELFF
d_gene: .; j_gene: TRBJ2-1; v_gene: TRBV5-1; abundance: many; CDR3nt: TGCGCCAGCAGCTCCGATAATGGGGATGAGCAGTTCTTC; CDR3aa: CASSSDNGDEQFF
d_gene: .; j_gene: TRBJ2-7; v_gene: TRBV6-1; abundance: many; CDR3nt: TGTGCCAGCAGCCGCTTTCCGTATGGGGGCAAGAACGAGCAGTACTTC; CDR3aa: CASSRFPYGGKNEQYF
d_gene: TRBD1; j_gene: TRBJ1-5; v_gene: TRBV6-2/TRBV6-3; abundance: many; CDR3nt: TGTGCCAGCAGTTATAGAGGGACAGGGAGTCAGCCCCAGCATTTT; CDR3aa: CASSYRGTGSQPQHF
d_gene: .; j_gene: TRBJ1-1; v_gene: TRBV20-1; abundance: many; CDR3nt: TGCAGTGCTAATCCCGTCACCCCAATTCACCCAGCGTCAGAAGCTTTCTTT; CDR3aa: CSANPVTPIHPASEAFF
d_gene: .; j_gene: TRBJ2-5; v_gene: TRBV14; abundance: many; CDR3nt: TGTGCCAGCAGCAGGCAGATGCAAGAGACCCAGTACTTC; CDR3aa: CASSRQMQETQYF
d_gene: .; j_gene: TRBJ1-2; v_gene: TRBV29-1; abundance: many; CDR3nt: TGCAGCGTTGCGGGGGAGGGAAACTATGGCTACACCTTC; CDR3aa: CSVAGEGNYGYTF
d_gene: .; j_gene: TRBJ2-1; v_gene: TRBV19; abundance: few; CDR3nt: TGTGCCAGTAGTATAGAAGGACTACCTCCCTACAATGAGCAGTTCTTC; CDR3aa: CASSIEGLPPYNEQFF
d_gene: .; j_gene: TRBJ2-6; v_gene: TRBV28; abundance: .; CDR3nt: TGTGCCAGCAGCTATCTCCGCGGCGGGTACTCTGGGGCCAACGTCCTGACTTTC; CDR3aa: CASSYLRGGYSGANVLTF
d_gene: .; j_gene: TRBJ2-6; v_gene: TRBV2; abundance: few; CDR3nt: TGTGCCAGCACCAAAGAGGGCGCCGGGGCCAACGTCCTGACTTTC; CDR3aa: CASTKEGAGANVLTF
d_gene: .; j_gene: TRBJ1-1; v_gene: TRBV7-9; abundance: many; CDR3nt: TGTGCCAGCAGCCCCCGACGGCCCACTGAAGCTTTCTTT; CDR3aa: CASSPRRPTEAFF
d_gene: .; j_gene: TRBJ2-6; v_gene: TRBV28; abundance: many; CDR3nt: TGTGCCAGCAGTTTTGCTACCCCCTCTGGGGCCAACGTCCTGACTTTC; CDR3aa: CASSFATPSGANVLTF
d_gene: TRBD1; j_gene: TRBJ1-2; v_gene: TRBV6-2/TRBV6-3; abundance: many; CDR3nt: TGTGCCAGCAGGCGGGACAGCTATGGCTACACCTTC; CDR3aa: CASRRDSYGYTF
d_gene: .; j_gene: TRBJ2-1; v_gene: TRBV5-1; abundance: many; CDR3nt: TGCGCCAGCAGCTTGAGCCACCTCATCGATGAGCAGTTCTTC; CDR3aa: CASSLSHLIDEQFF
d_gene: TRBD2; j_gene: TRBJ2-1; v_gene: TRBV7-3; abundance: .; CDR3nt: TGTGCCAGCAGCCTCACACTAGCGGGGGGGCTGGTTGAGCAGTTCTTC; CDR3aa: CASSLTLAGGLVEQFF
d_gene: .; j_gene: TRBJ2-5; v_gene: TRBV15; abundance: many; CDR3nt: TGTGCCACCAGCAGAGATCCTAGCTCGAGGGAGACCCAGTACTTC; CDR3aa: CATSRDPSSRETQYF